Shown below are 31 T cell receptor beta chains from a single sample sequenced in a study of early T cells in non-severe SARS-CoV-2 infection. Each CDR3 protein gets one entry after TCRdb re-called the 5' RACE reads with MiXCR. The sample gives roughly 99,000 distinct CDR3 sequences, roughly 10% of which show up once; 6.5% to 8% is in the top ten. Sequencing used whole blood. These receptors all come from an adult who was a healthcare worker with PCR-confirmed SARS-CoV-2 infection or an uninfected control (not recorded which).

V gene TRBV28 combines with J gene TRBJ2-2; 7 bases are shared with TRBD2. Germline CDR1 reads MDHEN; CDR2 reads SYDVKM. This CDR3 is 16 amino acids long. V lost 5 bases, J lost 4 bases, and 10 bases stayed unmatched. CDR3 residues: CASSGREPPGTGELFF. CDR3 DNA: TGTGCCAGCAGTGGGCGGGAGCCCCCCGGCACCGGGGAGCTGTTTTTT.

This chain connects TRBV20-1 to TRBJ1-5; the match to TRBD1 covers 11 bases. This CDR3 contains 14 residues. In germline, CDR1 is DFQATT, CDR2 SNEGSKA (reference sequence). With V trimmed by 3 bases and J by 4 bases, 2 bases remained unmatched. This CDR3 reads CSASGTGGNQPQHF. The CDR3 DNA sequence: TGCAGTGCTAGTGGGACAGGGGGAAATCAGCCCCAGCATTTT.

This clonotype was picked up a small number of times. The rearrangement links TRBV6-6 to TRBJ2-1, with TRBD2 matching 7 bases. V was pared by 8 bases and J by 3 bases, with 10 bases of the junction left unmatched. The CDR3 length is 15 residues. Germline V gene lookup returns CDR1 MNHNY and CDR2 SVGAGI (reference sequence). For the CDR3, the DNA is TGTGCCAGCCTACGGATGGGAGGGGTCTACAATGAGCAGTTCTTC. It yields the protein CASLRMGGVYNEQFF.

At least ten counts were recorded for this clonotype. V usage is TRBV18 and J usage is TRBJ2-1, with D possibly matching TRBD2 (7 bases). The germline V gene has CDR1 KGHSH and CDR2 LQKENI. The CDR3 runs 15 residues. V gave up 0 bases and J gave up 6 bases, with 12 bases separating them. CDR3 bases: TGTGCCAGCTCACCACCAGGAAGGGGGGGCAATGAGCAGTTCTTC. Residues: CASSPPGRGGNEQFF.

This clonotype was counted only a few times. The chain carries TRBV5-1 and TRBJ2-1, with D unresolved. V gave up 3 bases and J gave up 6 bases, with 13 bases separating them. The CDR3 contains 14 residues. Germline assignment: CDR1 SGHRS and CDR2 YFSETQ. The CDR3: CASSWRGPLNEQFF. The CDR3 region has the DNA TGCGCCAGCAGCTGGCGAGGACCCCTCAATGAGCAGTTCTTC.

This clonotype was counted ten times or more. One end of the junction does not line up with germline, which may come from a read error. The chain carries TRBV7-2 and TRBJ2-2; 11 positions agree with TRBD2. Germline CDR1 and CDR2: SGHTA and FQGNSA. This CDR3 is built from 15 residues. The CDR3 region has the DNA TGTGCCAGCAGTTTAGCGGGAGGGCCCGGCGGGGAGCTGTTTTTT. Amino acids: CASSLAGGPGGELFF.

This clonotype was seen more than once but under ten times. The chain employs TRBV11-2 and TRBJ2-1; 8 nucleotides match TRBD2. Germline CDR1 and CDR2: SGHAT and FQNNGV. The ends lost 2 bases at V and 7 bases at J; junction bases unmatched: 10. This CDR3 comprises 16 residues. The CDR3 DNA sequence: TGTGCCAGCAGCTTATCACTGGGACTAGTCCAGAATGAGCAGTTCTTC. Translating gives CASSLSLGLVQNEQFF.

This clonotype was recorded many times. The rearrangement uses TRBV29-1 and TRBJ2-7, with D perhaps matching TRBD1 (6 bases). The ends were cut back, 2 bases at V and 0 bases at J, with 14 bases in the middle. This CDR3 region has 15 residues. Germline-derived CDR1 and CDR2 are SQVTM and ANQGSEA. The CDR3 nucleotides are TGCAGCGTTGAAAGCCCCAGGGGATCCTCCTACGAGCAGTACTTC. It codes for CSVESPRGSSYEQYF.

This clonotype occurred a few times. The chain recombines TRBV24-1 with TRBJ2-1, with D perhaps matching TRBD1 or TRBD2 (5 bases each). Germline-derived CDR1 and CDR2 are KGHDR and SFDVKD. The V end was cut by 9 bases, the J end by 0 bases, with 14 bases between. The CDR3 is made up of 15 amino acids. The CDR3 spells CATGTGRSSYNEQFF. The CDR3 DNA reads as TGTGCCACCGGGACGGGCCGAAGCTCCTACAATGAGCAGTTCTTC.

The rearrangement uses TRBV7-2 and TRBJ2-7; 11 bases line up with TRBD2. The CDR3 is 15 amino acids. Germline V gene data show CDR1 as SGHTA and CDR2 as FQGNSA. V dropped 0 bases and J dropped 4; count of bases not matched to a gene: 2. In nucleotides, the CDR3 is TGTGCCAGCAGCTTAGCGACTAGCGGGGTTTACGAGCAGTACTTC. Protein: CASSLATSGVYEQYF. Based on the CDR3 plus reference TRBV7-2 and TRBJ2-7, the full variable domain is GAGVSQSPSNKVTEKGKDVELRCDPISGHTALYWYRQSLGQGLEFLIYFQGNSAPDKSGLPSDRFSAERTGGSVSTLTIQRTQQEDSAVYLCASSLATSGVYEQYFGPGTRLTVT.

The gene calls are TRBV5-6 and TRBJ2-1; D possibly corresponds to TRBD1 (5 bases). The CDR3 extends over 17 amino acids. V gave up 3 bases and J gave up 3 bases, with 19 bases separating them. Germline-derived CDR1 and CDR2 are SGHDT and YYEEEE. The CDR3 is CASSWESGLGDYNEQFF. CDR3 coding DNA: TGTGCCAGCAGCTGGGAATCGGGCCTAGGGGACTACAATGAGCAGTTCTTC. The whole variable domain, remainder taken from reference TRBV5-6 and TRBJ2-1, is DAGVTQSPTHLIKTRGQQVTLRCSPKSGHDTVSWYQQALGQGPQFIFQYYEEEERQRGNFPDRFSGHQFPNYSSELNVNALLLGDSALYLCASSWESGLGDYNEQFFGPGTRLTVL.

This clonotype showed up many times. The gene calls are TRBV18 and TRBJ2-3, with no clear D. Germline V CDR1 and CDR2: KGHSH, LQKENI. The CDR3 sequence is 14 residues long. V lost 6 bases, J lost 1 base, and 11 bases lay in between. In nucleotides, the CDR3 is TGTGCCAGCTCTCGACGAGTTGGCACAGATACGCAGTATTTT. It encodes CASSRRVGTDTQYF.

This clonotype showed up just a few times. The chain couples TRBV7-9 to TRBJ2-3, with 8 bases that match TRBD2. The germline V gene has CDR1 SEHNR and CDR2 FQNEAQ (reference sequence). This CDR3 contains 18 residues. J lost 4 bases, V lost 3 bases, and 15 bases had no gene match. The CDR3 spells CASSFRSGAGVGSDTQYF. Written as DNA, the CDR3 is TGTGCCAGCAGCTTTAGGTCCGGAGCGGGAGTCGGCTCAGATACGCAGTATTTT.

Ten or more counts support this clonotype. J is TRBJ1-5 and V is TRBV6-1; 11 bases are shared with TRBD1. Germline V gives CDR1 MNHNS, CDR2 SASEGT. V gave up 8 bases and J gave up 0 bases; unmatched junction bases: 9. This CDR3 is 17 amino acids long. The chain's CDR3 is CASGSGQGAYSNQPQHF. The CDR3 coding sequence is TGTGCCAGCGGATCAGGACAGGGGGCATATAGCAATCAGCCCCAGCATTTT.

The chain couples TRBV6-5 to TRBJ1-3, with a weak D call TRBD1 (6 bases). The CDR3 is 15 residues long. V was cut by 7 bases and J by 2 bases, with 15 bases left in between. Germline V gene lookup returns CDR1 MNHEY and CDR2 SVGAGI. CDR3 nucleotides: TGTGCCAGCACCCGCCAGGGGAGGGCTGGAAACACCATATATTTT. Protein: CASTRQGRAGNTIYF.

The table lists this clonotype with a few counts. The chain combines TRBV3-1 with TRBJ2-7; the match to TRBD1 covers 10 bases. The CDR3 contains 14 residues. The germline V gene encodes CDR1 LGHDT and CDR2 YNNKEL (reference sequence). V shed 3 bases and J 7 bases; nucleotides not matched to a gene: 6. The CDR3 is CASSQDRGRREQYF. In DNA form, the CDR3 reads TGTGCCAGCAGCCAGGACAGGGGGAGAAGAGAGCAGTACTTC.

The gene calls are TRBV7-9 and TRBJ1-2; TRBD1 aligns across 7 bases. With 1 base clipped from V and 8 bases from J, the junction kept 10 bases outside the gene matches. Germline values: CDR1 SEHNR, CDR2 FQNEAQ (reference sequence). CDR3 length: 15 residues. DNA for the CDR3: TGTGCCAGCAGCTTAGGAACAGGGGAAGTAGGAGGCTACACCTTC. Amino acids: CASSLGTGEVGGYTF.

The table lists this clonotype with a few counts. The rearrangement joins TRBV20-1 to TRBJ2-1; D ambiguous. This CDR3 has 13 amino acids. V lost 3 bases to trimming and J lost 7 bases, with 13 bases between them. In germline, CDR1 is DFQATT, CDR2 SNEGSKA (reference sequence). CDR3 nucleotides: TGCAGTGCTAGCCGGGTGGCCGCGAATGAGCAGTTCTTC. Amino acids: CSASRVAANEQFF.

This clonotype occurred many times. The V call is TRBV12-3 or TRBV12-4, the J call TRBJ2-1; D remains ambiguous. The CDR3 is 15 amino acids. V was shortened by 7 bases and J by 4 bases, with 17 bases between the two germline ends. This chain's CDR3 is CASTRTLIGYNEQFF. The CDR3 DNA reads TGTGCCAGCACCCGGACCCTCATCGGTTACAATGAGCAGTTCTTC.

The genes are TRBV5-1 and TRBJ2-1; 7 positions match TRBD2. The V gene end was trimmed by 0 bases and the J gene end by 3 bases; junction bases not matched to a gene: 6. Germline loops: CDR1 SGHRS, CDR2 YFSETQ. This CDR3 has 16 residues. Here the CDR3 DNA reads TGCGCCAGCAGCTTGGCGCCTAGCGGAGACTACAATGAGCAGTTCTTC. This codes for CASSLAPSGDYNEQFF.

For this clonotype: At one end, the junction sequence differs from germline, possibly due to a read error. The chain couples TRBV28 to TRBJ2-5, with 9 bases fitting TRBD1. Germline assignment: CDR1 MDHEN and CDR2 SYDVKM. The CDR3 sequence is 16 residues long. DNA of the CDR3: TGTGGCAGCAGTTCAAACACAGGGGGCGCGAAAGAGACCCAGTACTTC. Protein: CGSSSNTGGAKETQYF. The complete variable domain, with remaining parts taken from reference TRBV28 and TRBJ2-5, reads DVKVTQSSRYLVKRTGEKVFLECVQDMDHENMFWYRQDPGLGLRLIYFSYDVKMKEKGDIPEGYSVSREKKERFSLILESASTNQTSMYLCGSSSNTGGAKETQYFGPGTRLLVL.

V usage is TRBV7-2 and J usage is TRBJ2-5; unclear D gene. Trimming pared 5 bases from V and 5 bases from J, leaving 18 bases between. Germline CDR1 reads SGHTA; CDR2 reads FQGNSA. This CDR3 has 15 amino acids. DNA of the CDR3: TGTGCCAGCAGCCCCCGACACCCTCTCGGGGAGACCCAGTACTTC. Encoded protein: CASSPRHPLGETQYF.

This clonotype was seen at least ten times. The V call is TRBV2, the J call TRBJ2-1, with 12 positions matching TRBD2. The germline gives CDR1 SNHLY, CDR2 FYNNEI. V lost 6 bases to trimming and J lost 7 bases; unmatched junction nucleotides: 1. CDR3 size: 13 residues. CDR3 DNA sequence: TGTGCCAGCAGCGGACTAGCGGGAAATGAGCAGTTCTTC. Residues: CASSGLAGNEQFF.

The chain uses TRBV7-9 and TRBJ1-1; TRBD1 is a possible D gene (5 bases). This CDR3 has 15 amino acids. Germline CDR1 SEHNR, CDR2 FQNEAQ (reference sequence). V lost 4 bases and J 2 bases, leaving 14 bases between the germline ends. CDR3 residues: CASSSQNRDNTEAFF. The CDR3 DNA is TGTGCCAGCAGCTCCCAGAACCGGGACAACACTGAAGCTTTCTTT.

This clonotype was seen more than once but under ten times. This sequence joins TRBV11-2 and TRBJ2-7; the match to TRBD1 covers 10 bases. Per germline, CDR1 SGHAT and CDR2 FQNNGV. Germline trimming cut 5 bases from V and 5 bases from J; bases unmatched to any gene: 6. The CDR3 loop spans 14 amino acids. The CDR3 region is CASSTRQGANEQYF. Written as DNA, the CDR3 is TGTGCCAGCAGCACCCGACAGGGGGCGAACGAGCAGTACTTC.

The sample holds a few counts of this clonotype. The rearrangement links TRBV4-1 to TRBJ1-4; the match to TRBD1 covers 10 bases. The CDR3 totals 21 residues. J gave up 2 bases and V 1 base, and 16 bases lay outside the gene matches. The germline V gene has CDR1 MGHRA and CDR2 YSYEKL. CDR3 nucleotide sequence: TGCGCCAGCAGCCAAGTAGGCGTTCCAAGGGGACAGGGGTCCACTAATGAAAAACTGTTTTTT. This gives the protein CASSQVGVPRGQGSTNEKLFF.

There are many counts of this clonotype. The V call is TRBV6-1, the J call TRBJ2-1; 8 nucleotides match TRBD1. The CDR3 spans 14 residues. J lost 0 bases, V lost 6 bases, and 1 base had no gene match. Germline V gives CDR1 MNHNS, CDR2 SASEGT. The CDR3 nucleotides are TGTGCCAGCAGGGACAGGGCCTCCTACAATGAGCAGTTCTTC. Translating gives CASRDRASYNEQFF.

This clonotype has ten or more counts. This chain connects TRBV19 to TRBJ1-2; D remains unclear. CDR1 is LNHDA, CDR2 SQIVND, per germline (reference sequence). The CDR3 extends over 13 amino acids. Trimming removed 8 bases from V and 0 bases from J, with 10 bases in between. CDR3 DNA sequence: TGTGCCAGTGCGCTACTCCCTAACTATGGCTACACCTTC. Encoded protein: CASALLPNYGYTF. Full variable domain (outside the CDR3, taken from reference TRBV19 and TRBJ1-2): DGGITQSPKYLFRKEGQNVTLSCEQNLNHDAMYWYRQDPGQGLRLIYYSQIVNDFQKGDIAEGYSVSREKKESFPLTVTSAQKNPTAFYLCASALLPNYGYTFGSGTRLTVV.

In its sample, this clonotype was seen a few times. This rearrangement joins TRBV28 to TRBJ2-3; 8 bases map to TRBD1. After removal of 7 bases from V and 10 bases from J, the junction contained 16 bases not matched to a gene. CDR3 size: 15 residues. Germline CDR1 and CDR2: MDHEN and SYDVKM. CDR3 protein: CASKGQGAGKMAQYF. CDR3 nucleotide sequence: TGTGCCAGCAAGGGGCAGGGGGCGGGCAAGATGGCGCAGTATTTT.

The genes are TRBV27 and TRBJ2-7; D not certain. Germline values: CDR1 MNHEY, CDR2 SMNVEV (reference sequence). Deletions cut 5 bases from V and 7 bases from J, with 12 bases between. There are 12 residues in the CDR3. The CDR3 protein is CASSRSLKEQYF. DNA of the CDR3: TGTGCCAGCAGTCGCTCTCTCAAGGAGCAGTACTTC.

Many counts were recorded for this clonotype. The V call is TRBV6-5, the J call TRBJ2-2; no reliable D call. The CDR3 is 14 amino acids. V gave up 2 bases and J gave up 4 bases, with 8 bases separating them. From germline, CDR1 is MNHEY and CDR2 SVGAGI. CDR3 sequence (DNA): TGTGCCAGCAGTTACGCGCGGTTCACCGGGGAGCTGTTTTTT. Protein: CASSYARFTGELFF.